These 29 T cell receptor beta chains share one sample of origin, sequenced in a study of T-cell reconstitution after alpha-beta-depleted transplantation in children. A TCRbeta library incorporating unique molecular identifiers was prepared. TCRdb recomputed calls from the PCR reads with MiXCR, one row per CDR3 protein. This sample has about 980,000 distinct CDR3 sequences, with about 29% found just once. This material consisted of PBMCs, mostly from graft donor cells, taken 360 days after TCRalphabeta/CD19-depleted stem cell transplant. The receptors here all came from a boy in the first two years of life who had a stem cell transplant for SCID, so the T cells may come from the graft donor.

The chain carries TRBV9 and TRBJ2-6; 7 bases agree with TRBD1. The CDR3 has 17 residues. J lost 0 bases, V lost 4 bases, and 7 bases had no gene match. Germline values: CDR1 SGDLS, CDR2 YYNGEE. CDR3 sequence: CASSRGQAFSGANVLTF. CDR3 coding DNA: TGTGCCAGCAGCCGAGGACAGGCCTTCTCTGGGGCCAACGTCCTGACTTTC.

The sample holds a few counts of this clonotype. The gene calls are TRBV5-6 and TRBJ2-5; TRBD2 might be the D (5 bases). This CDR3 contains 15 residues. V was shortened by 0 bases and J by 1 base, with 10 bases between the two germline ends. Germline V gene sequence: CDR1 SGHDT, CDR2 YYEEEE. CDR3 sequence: CASSLGRWFQETQYF. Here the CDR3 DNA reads TGTGCCAGCAGCTTGGGGAGGTGGTTCCAAGAGACCCAGTACTTC. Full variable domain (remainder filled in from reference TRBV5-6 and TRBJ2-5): DAGVTQSPTHLIKTRGQQVTLRCSPKSGHDTVSWYQQALGQGPQFIFQYYEEEERQRGNFPDRFSGHQFPNYSSELNVNALLLGDSALYLCASSLGRWFQETQYFGPGTRLLVL.

The CDR3, as DNA: TGCAGTGCTAGTTATGTCTATGGCTACACCTTC. Translated: CSASYVYGYTF. The V and J genes are TRBV20-1 and TRBJ1-2; D uncertain. The CDR3 contains 11 residues. Trimming left V 3 bases short and J 4 bases short, with 6 bases between. Looked up from germline, CDR1 is DFQATT and CDR2 is SNEGSKA (reference sequence).

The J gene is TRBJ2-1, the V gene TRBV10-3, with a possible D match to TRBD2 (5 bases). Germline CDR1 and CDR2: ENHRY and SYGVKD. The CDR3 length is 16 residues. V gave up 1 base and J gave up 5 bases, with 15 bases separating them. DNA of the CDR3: TGTGCCATCAGTGAGTTCTGGGCGGGTACAAACAATGAGCAGTTCTTC. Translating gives CAISEFWAGTNNEQFF.

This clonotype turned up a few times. The CDR3 DNA sequence: TGCAGTGCTAGAGAAGACAACCCAGGGGCAGATACGCAGTATTTT. Its protein is CSAREDNPGADTQYF. This rearrangement joins TRBV20-1 to TRBJ2-3; D possibly corresponds to TRBD1 (6 bases). The germline gives CDR1 DFQATT, CDR2 SNEGSKA (reference sequence). This CDR3 has 15 amino acids. Trimming took 0 bases from V and 4 from J, leaving 14 bases between them.

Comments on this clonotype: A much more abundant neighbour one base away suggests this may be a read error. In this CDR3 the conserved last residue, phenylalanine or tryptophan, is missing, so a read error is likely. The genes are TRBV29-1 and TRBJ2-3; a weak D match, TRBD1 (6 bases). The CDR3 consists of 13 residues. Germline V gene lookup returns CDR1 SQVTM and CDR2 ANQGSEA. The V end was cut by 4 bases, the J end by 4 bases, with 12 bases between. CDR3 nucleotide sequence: TGCAGCGTTGTAACAGGGCATCCAGATACGCAGTATTTA. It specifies CSVVTGHPDTQYL.

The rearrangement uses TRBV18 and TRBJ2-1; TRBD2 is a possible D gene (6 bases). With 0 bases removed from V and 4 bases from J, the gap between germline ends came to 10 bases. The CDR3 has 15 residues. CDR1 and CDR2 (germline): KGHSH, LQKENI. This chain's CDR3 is CASSPPWGTYNEQFF. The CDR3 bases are TGTGCCAGCTCACCACCATGGGGGACTTACAATGAGCAGTTCTTC.

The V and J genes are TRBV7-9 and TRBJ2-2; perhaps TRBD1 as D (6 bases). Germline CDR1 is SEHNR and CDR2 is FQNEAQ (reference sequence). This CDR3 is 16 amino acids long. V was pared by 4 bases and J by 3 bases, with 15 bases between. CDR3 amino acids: CASSSELDSYTGELFF. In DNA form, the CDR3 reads TGTGCCAGCAGCTCAGAACTGGACAGCTACACCGGGGAGCTGTTTTTT.

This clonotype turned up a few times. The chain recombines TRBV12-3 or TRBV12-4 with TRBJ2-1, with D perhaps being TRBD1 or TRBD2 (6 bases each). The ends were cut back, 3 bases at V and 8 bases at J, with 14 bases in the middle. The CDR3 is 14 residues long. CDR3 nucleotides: TGTGCCAGCAGTTTGGGGGGCCTTGTCGATGAGCAGTTCTTC. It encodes CASSLGGLVDEQFF.

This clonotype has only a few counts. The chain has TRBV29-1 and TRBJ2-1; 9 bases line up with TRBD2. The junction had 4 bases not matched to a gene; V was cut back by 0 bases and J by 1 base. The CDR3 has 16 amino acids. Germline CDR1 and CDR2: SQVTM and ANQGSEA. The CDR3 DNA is TGCAGCGTTGAAGATGGGCGGGGGGGTTCCTACAATGAGCAGTTCTTC. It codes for CSVEDGRGGSYNEQFF.

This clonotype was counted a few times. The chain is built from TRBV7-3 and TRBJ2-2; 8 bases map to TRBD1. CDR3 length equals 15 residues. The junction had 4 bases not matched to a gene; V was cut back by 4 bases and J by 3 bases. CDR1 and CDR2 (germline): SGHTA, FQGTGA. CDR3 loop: CASSSDRAYTGELFF. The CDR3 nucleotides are TGTGCCAGCAGCTCGGACAGGGCCTACACCGGGGAGCTGTTTTTT.

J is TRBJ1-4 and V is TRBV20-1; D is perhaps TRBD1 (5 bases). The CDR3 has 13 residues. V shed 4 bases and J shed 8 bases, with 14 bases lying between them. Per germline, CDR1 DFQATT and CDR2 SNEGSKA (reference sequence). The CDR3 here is CSANRRVGEKLFF. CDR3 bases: TGCAGTGCTAACCGCAGGGTCGGGGAAAAACTGTTTTTT.

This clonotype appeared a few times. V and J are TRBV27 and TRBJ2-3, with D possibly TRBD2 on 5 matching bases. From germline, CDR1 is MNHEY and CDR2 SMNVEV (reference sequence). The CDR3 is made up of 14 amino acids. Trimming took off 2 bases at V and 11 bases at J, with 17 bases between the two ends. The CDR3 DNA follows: TGTGCCAGCAGTTTACTAGAGGGCGAGCATGGGCAGTATTTT. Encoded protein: CASSLLEGEHGQYF.

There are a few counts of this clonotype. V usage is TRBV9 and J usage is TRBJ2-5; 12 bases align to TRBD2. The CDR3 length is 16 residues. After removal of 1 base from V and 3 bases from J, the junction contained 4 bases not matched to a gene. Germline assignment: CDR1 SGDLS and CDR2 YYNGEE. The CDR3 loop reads CASSVSSGGAKETQYF. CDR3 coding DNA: TGTGCCAGCAGCGTATCTAGCGGGGGGGCCAAAGAGACCCAGTACTTC.

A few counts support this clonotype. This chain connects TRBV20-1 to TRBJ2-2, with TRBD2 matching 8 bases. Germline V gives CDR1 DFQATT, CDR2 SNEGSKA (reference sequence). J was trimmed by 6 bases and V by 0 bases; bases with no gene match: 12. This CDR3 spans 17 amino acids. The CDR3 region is CSARDQESGGSAGELFF. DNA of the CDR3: TGCAGTGCTAGAGATCAAGAAAGCGGGGGATCGGCCGGGGAGCTGTTTTTT.

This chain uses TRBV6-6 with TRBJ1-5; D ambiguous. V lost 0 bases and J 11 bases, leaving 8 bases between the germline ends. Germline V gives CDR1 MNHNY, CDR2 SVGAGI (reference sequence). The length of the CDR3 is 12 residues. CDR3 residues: CASSYSEGTQHF. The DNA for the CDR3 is TGTGCCAGCAGTTACTCGGAAGGGACCCAGCATTTT.

The CDR3 sequence is CASSPRTGHTYEQYF. The CDR3 nucleotides are TGTGCCAGCAGCCCGCGAACAGGGCACACCTACGAGCAGTACTTC. This rearrangement joins TRBV7-6 to TRBJ2-7, with a tentative D call TRBD1 (6 bases). CDR3 length: 15 residues. The V and J ends lost 5 bases and 2 bases respectively, with 16 bases between them. Germline V CDR1 and CDR2: SGHVS, FNYEAQ.

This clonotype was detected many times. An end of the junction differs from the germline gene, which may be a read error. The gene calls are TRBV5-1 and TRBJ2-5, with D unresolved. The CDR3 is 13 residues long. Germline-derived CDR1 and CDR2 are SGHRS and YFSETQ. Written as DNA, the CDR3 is TGTGCCAGCAGTTTTCCGTTCCAAGAGACCCAGTACTTC. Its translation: CASSFPFQETQYF.

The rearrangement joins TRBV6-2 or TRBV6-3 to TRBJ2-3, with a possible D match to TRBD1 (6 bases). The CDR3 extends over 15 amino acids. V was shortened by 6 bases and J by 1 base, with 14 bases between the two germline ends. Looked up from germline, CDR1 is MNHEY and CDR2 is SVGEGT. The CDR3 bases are TGTGCCAGCAGCCGTACAGGGTACGGCACAGATACGCAGTATTTT. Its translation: CASSRTGYGTDTQYF.

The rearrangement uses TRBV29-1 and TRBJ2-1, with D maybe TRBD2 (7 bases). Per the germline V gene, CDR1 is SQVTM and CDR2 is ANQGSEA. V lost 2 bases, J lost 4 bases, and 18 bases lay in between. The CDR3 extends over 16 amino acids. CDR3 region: CSVELRTGGQYNEQFF. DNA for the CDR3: TGCAGCGTTGAATTACGTACCGGGGGGCAATACAATGAGCAGTTCTTC.

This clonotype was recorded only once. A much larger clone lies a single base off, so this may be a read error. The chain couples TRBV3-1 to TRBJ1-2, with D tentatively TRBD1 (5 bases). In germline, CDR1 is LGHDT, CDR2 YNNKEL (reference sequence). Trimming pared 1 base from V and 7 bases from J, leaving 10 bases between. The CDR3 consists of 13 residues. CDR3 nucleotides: TGTGCCAGCAGCCAAGGACAGCTCTGTGGCTACACCTTC. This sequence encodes CASSQGQLCGYTF.

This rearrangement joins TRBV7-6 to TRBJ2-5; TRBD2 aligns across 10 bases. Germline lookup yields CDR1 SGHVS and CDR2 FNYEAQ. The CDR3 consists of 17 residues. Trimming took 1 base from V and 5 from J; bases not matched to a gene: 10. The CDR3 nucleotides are TGTGCCAGCAGCTTAGGGACCCTCCGAGCGGGGGGGGAGACCCAGTACTTC. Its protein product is CASSLGTLRAGGETQYF.

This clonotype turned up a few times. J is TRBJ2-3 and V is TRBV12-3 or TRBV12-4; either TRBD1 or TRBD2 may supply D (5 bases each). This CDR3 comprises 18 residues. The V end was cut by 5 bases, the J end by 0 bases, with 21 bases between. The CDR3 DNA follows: TGTGCCAGCAGTAGGGACGGATTTACCCTTACGAGCACAGATACGCAGTATTTT. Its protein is CASSRDGFTLTSTDTQYF.

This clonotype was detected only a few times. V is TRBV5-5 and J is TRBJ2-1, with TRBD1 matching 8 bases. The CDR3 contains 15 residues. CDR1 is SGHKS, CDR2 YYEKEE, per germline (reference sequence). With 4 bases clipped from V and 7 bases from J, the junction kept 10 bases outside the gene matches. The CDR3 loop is CASSQIQGVGNEQFF. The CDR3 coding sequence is TGTGCCAGCAGCCAAATACAGGGGGTCGGGAATGAGCAGTTCTTC. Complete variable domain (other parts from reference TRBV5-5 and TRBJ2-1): DAGVTQSPTHLIKTRGQQVTLRCSPISGHKSVSWYQQVLGQGPQFIFQYYEKEERGRGNFPDRFSARQFPNYSSELNVNALLLGDSALYLCASSQIQGVGNEQFFGPGTRLTVL.

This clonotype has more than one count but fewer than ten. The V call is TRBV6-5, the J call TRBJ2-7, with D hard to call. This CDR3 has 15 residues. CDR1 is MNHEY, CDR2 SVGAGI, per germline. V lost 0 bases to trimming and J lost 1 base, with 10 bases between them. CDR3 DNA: TGTGCCAGCAGTTACTCGACCGCGACGTCCTACGAGCAGTACTTC. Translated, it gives CASSYSTATSYEQYF.

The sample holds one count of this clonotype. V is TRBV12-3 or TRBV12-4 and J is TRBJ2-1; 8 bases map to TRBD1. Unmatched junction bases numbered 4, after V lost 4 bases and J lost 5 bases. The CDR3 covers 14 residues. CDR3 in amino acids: CASSWGQENNEQFF. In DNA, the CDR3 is TGTGCCAGCAGTTGGGGACAGGAGAACAATGAGCAGTTCTTC.

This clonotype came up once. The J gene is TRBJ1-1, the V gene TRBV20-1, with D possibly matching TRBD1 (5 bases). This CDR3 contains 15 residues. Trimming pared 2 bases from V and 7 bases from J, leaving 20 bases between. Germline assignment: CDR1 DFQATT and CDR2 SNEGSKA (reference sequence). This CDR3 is CSARSPSTFDSEAFF. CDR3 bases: TGCAGTGCTAGAAGTCCATCAACCTTCGACAGTGAAGCTTTCTTT.

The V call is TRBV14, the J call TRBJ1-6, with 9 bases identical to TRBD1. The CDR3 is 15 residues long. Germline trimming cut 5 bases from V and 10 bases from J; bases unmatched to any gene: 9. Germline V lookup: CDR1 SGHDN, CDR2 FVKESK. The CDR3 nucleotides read TGTGCCAGCAGCGCTCAGCGGGACAGGGCGTCACCCCTCCACTTT. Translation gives CASSAQRDRASPLHF.

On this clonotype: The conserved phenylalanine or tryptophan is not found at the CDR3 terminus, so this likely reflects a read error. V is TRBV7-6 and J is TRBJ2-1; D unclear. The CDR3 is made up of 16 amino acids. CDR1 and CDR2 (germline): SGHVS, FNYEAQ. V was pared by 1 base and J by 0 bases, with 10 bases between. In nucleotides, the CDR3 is TGTGCCAGCAGCTTAGGGCCTAAGGGCTCCTACAATGAGCAGTTCTCC. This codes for CASSLGPKGSYNEQFS.